This T cell receptor beta chain was found in a study of blood T cell repertoires in COVID-19. The V end was cut by 3 bases, the J end by 3 bases, with 15 bases between. The CDR3 is 15 residues long. CDR1 and CDR2 from the germline V gene are SGHNT and YENEEA. Method: immunoSEQ multiplex PCR; TCRdb's copy keeps in-frame clones and lacks some. The sample lists fewer than 400,000 clones, around 84% occurring once. The sequenced sample was peripheral blood. V gene TRBV11-3 combines with J gene TRBJ2-7; TRBD2 is a possible D gene (6 bases). This clonotype originated in a human donor in a cohort sampled during active COVID-19. CDR3 coding DNA: TGTGCCAGCAGCTTTGGGACTGGAGAGTACTACGAGCAGTACTTC. Translated, it gives CASSFGTGEYYEQYF.